The text below deals with one T cell receptor (beta chain). Its antigen is undetermined. This sample is part of a study of shared clonotypes between healthy human individuals. Study-wide results and limits: Since donors were few, the genetic and exposure-history diversity represented was limited.

Germline V gene sequence: CDR1 SGHVS, CDR2 FNYEAQ. The CDR3 consists of 12 residues. V lost 0 bases, J lost 7 bases, and 7 bases lay in between. Measured with immunoSEQ multiplex PCR; TCRdb has only the in-frame clones, and not every one. The profile shows about 2 million clones, over 85% of them singletons. Source material: naive CD4+ T cells sorted from blood. Described subset: CD45RA+ positively selected. The chain couples TRBV7-6 to TRBJ2-7; no definite D call. The origin of this receptor is a man between 18 and 29 years old in good health. The CDR3 loop is CASSLALGEQYF. CDR3 in DNA: TGTGCCAGCAGCTTAGCATTGGGGGAGCAGTACTTC.